This passage covers 19 T cell receptor beta chains from one sample sequenced in a study of T cells in Graves' hyperthyroidism and ophthalmopathy. Template material for amplifying TCR beta CDR3 regions consisted of RNA transcripts. The HTBI primer set served for first-round RT-PCR of the TCR CDR3. TCRdb recomputed calls from the multiplex PCR reads with MiXCR, one row per CDR3 protein. The data contain a few hundred thousand distinct CDR3 sequences, approximately 23% of them singletons. The sequencing sample was made of blood. These receptor sequences come from a woman between 65 and 79 years old with Graves' ophthalmopathy.

The chain combines TRBV5-5 with TRBJ2-1, with 14 bases fitting TRBD2. V lost 4 bases to trimming and J lost 0 bases; unmatched junction nucleotides: 3. CDR3 length equals 17 residues. Germline loops: CDR1 SGHKS, CDR2 YYEKEE (reference sequence). CDR3 DNA: TGTGCCAGCAGCAGGACTAGCGGGAGGAGCTCCTACAATGAGCAGTTCTTC. This encodes CASSRTSGRSSYNEQFF.

This clonotype was seen a few times. The chain has TRBV11-2 and TRBJ2-1; possible D gene TRBD2, 6 bases. Germline V gene sequence: CDR1 SGHAT, CDR2 FQNNGV. The CDR3 has 13 amino acids. The germline V and J ends were trimmed by 3 bases and 8 bases, with 11 bases remaining between them. The CDR3 sequence: CASSLGPSDEQFF. CDR3 nucleotide sequence: TGTGCCAGCAGCTTGGGTCCTAGCGATGAGCAGTTCTTC.

This clonotype was recorded at least ten times. The chain joins TRBV7-3 to TRBJ2-1; no clear D gene. V dropped 2 bases and J dropped 3 bases, with 5 bases sitting between them. Germline V lookup: CDR1 SGHTA, CDR2 FQGTGA. The CDR3 loop spans 13 amino acids. The DNA of the CDR3 is TGTGCCAGCAGCTTATGGGACTACAATGAGCAGTTCTTC. Translating gives CASSLWDYNEQFF. Full variable domain (missing parts from reference TRBV7-3 and TRBJ2-1): GAGVSQTPSNKVTEKGKYVELRCDPISGHTALYWYRQSLGQGPEFLIYFQGTGAADDSGLPNDRFFAVRPEGSVSTLKIQRTERGDSAVYLCASSLWDYNEQFFGPGTRLTVL.

J is TRBJ2-1 and V is TRBV5-4; D is ambiguous. The CDR3 runs to 15 residues. V lost 1 base, J lost 7 bases, and 15 bases lay in between. Per the germline V gene, CDR1 is SGHNT and CDR2 is YYREEE (reference sequence). As DNA, the CDR3 is TGTGCCAGCAGCTTGTTCGTAGTAGGATCTAATGAGCAGTTCTTC. Translating gives CASSLFVVGSNEQFF.

This clonotype has a handful of counts. J is TRBJ1-5 and V is TRBV30; perhaps TRBD1 as D (5 bases). Germline V gene data show CDR1 as GTSNPN and CDR2 as SVGIG (reference sequence). V dropped 4 bases and J dropped 5 bases, with 12 bases sitting between them. This CDR3 has 13 residues. Here the CDR3 DNA reads TGTGCCTGGAACCCCTCACAGGATCAGCCCCAGCATTTT. Translating it yields CAWNPSQDQPQHF.

This chain links TRBV20-1 with TRBJ1-4; D remains unclear. Per the germline V gene, CDR1 is DFQATT and CDR2 is SNEGSKA (reference sequence). This CDR3 spans 12 amino acids. Trimming cost V 3 bases and J 4 bases, with 6 bases left between them. CDR3 in DNA: TGCAGTGCTAGCGAGAATAATGAAAAACTGTTTTTT. This translates into CSASENNEKLFF.

This clonotype was recorded a few times. The chain combines TRBV29-1 with TRBJ2-2, with D perhaps being TRBD1 or TRBD2 (5 bases each). V lost 6 bases to trimming and J lost 4 bases, with 18 bases between them. This CDR3 region has 15 residues. Germline V gene lookup returns CDR1 SQVTM and CDR2 ANQGSEA. In DNA, the CDR3 is TGCAGCGTCCGGAGCTCCGGGGCTCGCACCGGGGAGCTGTTTTTT. The encoded protein is CSVRSSGARTGELFF.

This clonotype was seen a few times. CDR3 sequence (DNA): TGTGCCAGCAGTTCCGAGACTCGGGTTTCCTACAATGAGCAGTTCTTC. This gives the protein CASSSETRVSYNEQFF. The chain combines TRBV27 with TRBJ2-1; the D is unclear. Germline V lookup: CDR1 MNHEY, CDR2 SMNVEV (reference sequence). Trimming pared 4 bases from V and 1 base from J, leaving 14 bases between. The CDR3 covers 16 residues.

The V and J genes are TRBV5-1 and TRBJ1-6; possible D gene TRBD1, 6 bases. V was cut by 5 bases and J by 10 bases, with 13 bases left in between. Germline V gene sequence: CDR1 SGHRS, CDR2 YFSETQ. CDR3 length equals 13 residues. This CDR3 is CASRDSNRSPLHF. CDR3 DNA sequence: TGCGCCAGCAGGGACAGCAACAGGTCACCCCTCCACTTT.

V is TRBV5-1 and J is TRBJ2-7, with D unclear. The germline V gene encodes CDR1 SGHRS and CDR2 YFSETQ. Trimming pared 2 bases from V and 2 bases from J, leaving 14 bases between. The CDR3 spans 15 residues. The CDR3 sequence is CASSLIATKTYEQYF. CDR3 DNA sequence: TGCGCCAGCAGCTTAATTGCAACTAAAACCTACGAGCAGTACTTC.

This clonotype was recorded a few times. The chain carries TRBV20-1 and TRBJ2-5; 8 bases align to TRBD1. Germline V gene lookup returns CDR1 DFQATT and CDR2 SNEGSKA (reference sequence). V shed 5 bases, J shed 3 bases, and the junction held 2 bases outside the gene matches. The CDR3 contains 12 residues. The CDR3 protein is CSASGQEETQYF. The CDR3 DNA follows: TGCAGTGCTTCGGGACAGGAAGAGACCCAGTACTTC.

The chain combines TRBV5-1 with TRBJ1-5, with D perhaps matching TRBD1 (5 bases). The CDR3 is 13 amino acids. Trimming shortened V by 5 bases and J by 5 bases, and 11 bases separated the two germline ends. Germline V gene lookup returns CDR1 SGHRS and CDR2 YFSETQ. Here the CDR3 DNA reads TGCGCCAGCAGGGCAGGGAAGGATCAGCCCCAGCATTTT. This codes for CASRAGKDQPQHF. Based on the CDR3 plus reference TRBV5-1 and TRBJ1-5, the full variable domain is KAGVTQTPRYLIKTRGQQVTLSCSPISGHRSVSWYQQTPGQGLQFLFEYFSETQRNKGNFPGRFSGRQFSNSRSEMNVSTLELGDSALYLCASRAGKDQPQHFGDGTRLSIL.

The chain links TRBV5-6 to TRBJ2-5; TRBD2 matches at 10 bases. J lost 2 bases, V lost 3 bases, and 10 bases had no gene match. In germline, CDR1 is SGHDT, CDR2 YYEEEE. The CDR3 is 17 amino acids. The CDR3 protein is CASSSLLAGTFQETQYF. Here the CDR3 DNA reads TGTGCCAGCAGCTCGCTACTAGCGGGGACTTTTCAAGAGACCCAGTACTTC.

This clonotype was detected a few times. V gene TRBV12-3 or TRBV12-4 combines with J gene TRBJ2-3; D unresolved. The CDR3 spans 11 residues. V was cut by 7 bases and J by 5 bases, with 7 bases left in between. CDR3 coding DNA: TGTGCCAGCAATAATATAGATACGCAGTATTTT. The encoded protein is CASNNIDTQYF.

This clonotype has a handful of counts. V and J are TRBV7-8 and TRBJ2-1; 11 nucleotides line up with TRBD2. CDR1 is SGHVS and CDR2 is FQNEAQ in the germline V gene. J was trimmed by 4 bases and V by 5 bases; bases with no gene match: 7. The CDR3 has 16 residues. The CDR3 spells CASSGIAGGNYNEQFF. The CDR3, as DNA: TGTGCCAGCAGCGGAATAGCGGGAGGGAATTACAATGAGCAGTTCTTC.

This clonotype appeared a few times. The chain combines TRBV6-1 with TRBJ2-7, with a tentative D call TRBD2 (6 bases). CDR3 length equals 11 residues. Per germline, CDR1 MNHNS and CDR2 SASEGT. Trimming pared 6 bases from V and 7 bases from J, leaving 10 bases between. The CDR3 sequence is CASSHGGEQYF. For the CDR3, the DNA is TGTGCCAGCAGCCACGGGGGAGAGCAGTACTTC.

CDR3 sequence (DNA): TGTGCCAGCAGTTTCAAATCAGAGACCCTAATTACCTACGAGCAGTACTTC. This encodes CASSFKSETLITYEQYF. This chain uses TRBV28 with TRBJ2-7; D call uncertain. Trimming shortened V by 3 bases and J by 2 bases, and 20 bases separated the two germline ends. The length of the CDR3 is 17 residues. Germline assignment: CDR1 MDHEN and CDR2 SYDVKM.

The table lists this clonotype with a few counts. The rearrangement joins TRBV20-1 to TRBJ2-5; D is unclear. Germline V lookup: CDR1 DFQATT, CDR2 SNEGSKA (reference sequence). The V end was cut by 7 bases, the J end by 4 bases, with 16 bases between. The CDR3 contains 13 residues. The CDR3 region has the DNA TGCAGTGGCATCGAGGCAGTGCGAGAGACCCAGTACTTC. Its translation is CSGIEAVRETQYF.

Regarding this clonotype: A much more abundant neighbour one base away suggests this may be a read error. This chain joins TRBV7-2 and TRBJ2-1; possible D gene TRBD1, 6 bases. CDR3 length: 14 residues. Germline values: CDR1 SGHTA, CDR2 FQGNSA. The CDR3 DNA reads TGTGCCAGCAGCTGGGGGCCGTCCTACAATAAGCAGTTCTTC. Protein product: CASSWGPSYNKQFF.